This T cell receptor beta chain emerged from a study of CD8 T cells in Susac syndrome. Random hexamers were used to reverse transcribe 0.5 to 1 ug of RNA. TCRdb recomputed calls from the immunoSEQ multiplex PCR reads with MiXCR, one row per CDR3 protein. The data hold 250,000 to 300,000 distinct CDR3 sequences, with about 85% observed a single time. High-throughput TCR beta sequencing covered peripheral CD8+ and CD4+ T cells. Germline-derived CDR1 and CDR2 are SGHDN and FVKESK. Trimming left V 0 bases short and J 1 base short, with 12 bases between. The length of the CDR3 is 16 residues. Sequencing was performed on CD8+ T cells from PBMCs. The chain combines TRBV14 with TRBJ1-1, with D uncertain. The receptor was derived from a human donor with multiple sclerosis. CDR3 DNA: TGTGCCAGCAGCCAAGATTTACTCCGGCGGAACACTGAAGCTTTCTTT. Translation: CASSQDLLRRNTEAFF.